The present entry profiles one T cell receptor beta chain with its context. Time point here: sample taken at primary tumor resection. Germline V gene lookup returns CDR1 SGHRS and CDR2 YFSETQ. Trimming took 0 bases from V and 2 from J, leaving 4 bases between them. The CDR3 totals 13 residues. These data come from a study of spatial heterogeneity in lung cancer. One entry per CDR3 protein results from TCRdb running MiXCR on the 5' RACE reads. Of about 92,000 distinct CDR3 sequences in the sample, roughly 12% were seen once. The starting material was PBMCs, obtained at surgery. The origin of this receptor is a male donor with early-stage non-small cell lung cancer. The chain links TRBV5-1 to TRBJ2-3; no definite D call. The CDR3 DNA reads as TGCGCCAGCAGCTTGGGCCCCACAGATACGCAGTATTTT. It encodes CASSLGPTDTQYF.